A single sample is the source of the 3 T cell receptor beta chains below, sequenced in a study of blood T cell repertoires in COVID-19. Sequenced by immunoSEQ multiplex PCR; TCRdb stores in-frame clones only, minus some. The sample carries about 200,000 clones, 80% to 90% recorded once. The specimen sequenced was PBMCs or T cells enriched from blood (not recorded which). The receptors shown here come from a woman under 40 who had been exposed to COVID-19.

The chain employs TRBV19 and TRBJ1-1; a possible D gene is TRBD1 (5 bases). V was shortened by 5 bases and J by 3 bases, with 16 bases between the two germline ends. CDR1 is LNHDA, CDR2 SQIVND, per germline (reference sequence). The CDR3 contains 15 residues. CDR3 loop: CASSRQGGLDTEAFF. The CDR3 DNA sequence: TGTGCCAGTAGTCGGCAGGGAGGGCTGGACACTGAAGCTTTCTTT.

This chain connects TRBV3-1 (or the pseudogene TRBV3-2) to TRBJ1-2, with no clear D. Deletions cut 2 bases from V and 0 bases from J, with 4 bases between. Germline values: CDR1 LGHDT, CDR2 YNNKEL (reference sequence). This CDR3 comprises 13 residues. The CDR3 sequence: CASSQTANYGYTF. The CDR3 DNA follows: TGTGCCAGCAGCCAAACAGCTAACTATGGCTACACCTTC.

The genes are TRBV21-1 and TRBJ1-1; the DNA was not compared with TRBD1, the D call given in the table. TRBV21-1 is a documented pseudogene. CDR3 size: 14 residues. For the CDR3, the DNA is TGTGCCAGCAGCATATATCCCGGGACAGGTGAAGCTTTCTTT. Translation gives CASSIYPGTGEAFF.